The sample holds one count of the clone carrying this TCR beta chain. Germline-derived CDR1 and CDR2 are SEHNR and FQNEAQ (reference sequence). Trimming pared 4 bases from V and 8 bases from J, leaving 17 bases between. This CDR3 region has 14 residues. Sequencing used immunoSEQ multiplex PCR; TCRdb keeps in-frame clones, though not all of them. The sample lists approximately 250,000 clones, around nine tenths occurring once. This entry comes from a study of blood T cell repertoires in COVID-19. Source material: peripheral blood. The V and J genes are TRBV7-9 and TRBJ1-1; no reliable D call. This clonotype originated in a woman between 55 and 75 years old who had recovered from COVID-19. CDR3 nucleotide sequence: TGTGCCAGCAGCTCCCTGCTAGGCGACCTGGAAGCTTTCTTT. Translation gives CASSSLLGDLEAFF.